This TCR beta chain was identified during a study of T cells after yellow fever vaccination. Template-switching 5'RACE yielded the TCR cDNA; a universal primer site and UMIs were added in the process. TCRdb used MiXCR to reprocess the 5' RACE reads, holding one entry per CDR3 protein. The table lists about 580,000 distinct CDR3 sequences, roughly a sixth of them singletons. The V end lost 0 bases, the J end lost 10 bases, and 10 bases lay between the germline ends. The length of the CDR3 is 14 residues. The germline gives CDR1 MNHEY, CDR2 SVGAGI. This TCR was recovered from a young man who received the YFV17D yellow fever vaccine. The sample consisted of PBMCs, taken less than 6 days after the first yellow fever vaccination. The chain recombines TRBV6-5 with TRBJ1-6; D gene unclear. CDR3 sequence (DNA): TGTGCCAGCAGTTACTCGAATCGGGAGTCACCCCTCCACTTT. This encodes CASSYSNRESPLHF.